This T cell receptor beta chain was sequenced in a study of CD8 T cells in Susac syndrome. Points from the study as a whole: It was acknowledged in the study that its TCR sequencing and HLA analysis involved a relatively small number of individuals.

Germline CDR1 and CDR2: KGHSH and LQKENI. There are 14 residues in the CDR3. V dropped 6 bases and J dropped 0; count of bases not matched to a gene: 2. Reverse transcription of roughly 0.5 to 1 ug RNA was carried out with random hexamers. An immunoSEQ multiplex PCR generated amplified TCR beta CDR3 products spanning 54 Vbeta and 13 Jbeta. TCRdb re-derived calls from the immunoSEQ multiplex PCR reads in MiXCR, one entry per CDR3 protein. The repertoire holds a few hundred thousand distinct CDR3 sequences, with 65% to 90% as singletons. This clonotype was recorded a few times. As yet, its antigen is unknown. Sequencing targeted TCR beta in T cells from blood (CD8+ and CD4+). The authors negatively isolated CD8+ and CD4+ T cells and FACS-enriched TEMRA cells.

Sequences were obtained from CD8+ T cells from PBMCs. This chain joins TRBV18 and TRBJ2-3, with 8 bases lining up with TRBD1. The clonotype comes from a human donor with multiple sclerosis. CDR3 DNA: TGTGCCAGCTCCTGGACAGGGAGCACAGATACGCAGTATTTT. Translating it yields CASSWTGSTDTQYF.